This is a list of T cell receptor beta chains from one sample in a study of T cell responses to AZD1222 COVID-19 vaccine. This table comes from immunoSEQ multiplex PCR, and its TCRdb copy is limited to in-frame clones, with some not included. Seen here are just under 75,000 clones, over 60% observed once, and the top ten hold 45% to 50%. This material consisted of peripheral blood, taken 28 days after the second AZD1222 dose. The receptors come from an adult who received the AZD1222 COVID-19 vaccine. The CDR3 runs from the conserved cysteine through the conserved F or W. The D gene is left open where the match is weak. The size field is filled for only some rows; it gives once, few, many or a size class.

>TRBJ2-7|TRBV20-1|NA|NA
CSARDGYEQYF
TGCAGTGCTAGAGATGGATACGAGCAGTACTTC
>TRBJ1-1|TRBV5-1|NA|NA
CASSPGHNTEAFF
TGCGCCAGCAGCCCGGGACACAACACTGAAGCTTTCTTT
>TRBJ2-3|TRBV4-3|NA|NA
CASSQELLATQYF
TGCGCCAGCAGCCAAGAATTGCTAGCGACGCAGTATTTT
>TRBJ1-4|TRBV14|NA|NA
CASSQLIATNEKLFF
TGTGCCAGCAGCCAACTTATTGCAACTAATGAAAAACTGTTTTTT
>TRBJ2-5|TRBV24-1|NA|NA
CATSDGGIGTQYF
TGTGCCACCAGTGATGGTGGGATCGGGACCCAGTACTTC
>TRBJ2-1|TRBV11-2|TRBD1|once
CASSLGTGVGLYNEQFF
TGTGCCAGCAGCTTAGGTACAGGGGTTGGACTTTACAATGAGCAGTTCTTC
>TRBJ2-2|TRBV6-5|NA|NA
CASSWTRGAGTGELFF
TGTGCCAGCAGTTGGACCCGGGGGGCCGGTACCGGGGAGCTGTTTTTT
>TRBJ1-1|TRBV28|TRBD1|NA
CASSSPSTGAEGEAFF
TGTGCCAGCAGTTCACCCTCGACAGGGGCGGAAGGAGAAGCTTTCTTT
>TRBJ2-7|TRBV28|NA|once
CASGQTGSYEQYF
TGTGCCAGCGGCCAGACGGGCTCCTACGAGCAGTACTTC
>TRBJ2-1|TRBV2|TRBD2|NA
CASRTGGGYNEQFF
TGTGCCAGCAGGACGGGAGGAGGATACAATGAGCAGTTCTTC
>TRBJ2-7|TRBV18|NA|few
CASRIDYEQYF
TGTGCCAGCCGTATAGACTACGAGCAGTACTTC
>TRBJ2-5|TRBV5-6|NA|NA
CASSFLNREETQYF
TGTGCCAGCAGCTTCCTGAACAGAGAAGAGACCCAGTACTTC
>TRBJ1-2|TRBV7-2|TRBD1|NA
CASSLQGAGYGYTF
TGTGCCAGCAGCTTACAGGGGGCTGGCTATGGCTACACCTTC
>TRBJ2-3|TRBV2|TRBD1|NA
CASTMTGKADTQYF
TGTGCCAGCACCATGACAGGGAAGGCAGATACGCAGTATTTT
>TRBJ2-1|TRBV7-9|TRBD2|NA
CASSSSGIGEQFF
TGTGCCAGCAGTAGTAGCGGGATCGGTGAGCAGTTCTTC
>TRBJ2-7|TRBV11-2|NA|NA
CASSFLGGAIYEQYF
TGTGCCAGCAGCTTTTTGGGCGGGGCCATATACGAGCAGTACTTC
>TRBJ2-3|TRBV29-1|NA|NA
CSVSEGHQGADTQYF
TGCAGCGTTTCCGAGGGGCACCAGGGAGCGGATACGCAGTATTTT
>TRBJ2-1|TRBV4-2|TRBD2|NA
CASSQDVGRNEQFF
TGTGCCAGCAGCCAAGATGTCGGGAGGAATGAGCAGTTCTTC
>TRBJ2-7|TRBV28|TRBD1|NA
CASRTGQGYEQYF
TGTGCCAGCAGAACGGGACAGGGATACGAGCAGTACTTC
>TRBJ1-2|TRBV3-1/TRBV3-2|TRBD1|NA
CASSQRGDRGTYGYTF
TGTGCCAGCAGCCAAAGGGGGGACAGGGGGACCTATGGCTACACCTTC
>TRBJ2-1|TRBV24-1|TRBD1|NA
CATRGWGQGDDNEQFF
TGTGCCACCAGAGGATGGGGACAGGGGGATGACAATGAGCAGTTCTTC
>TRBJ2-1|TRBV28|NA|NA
CASTPLDRDNEQFF
TGTGCCAGCACCCCTCTTGACCGAGACAATGAGCAGTTCTTC
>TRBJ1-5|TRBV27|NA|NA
CASSWGRNQPQHF
TGTGCCAGCAGTTGGGGCAGAAATCAGCCCCAGCATTTT
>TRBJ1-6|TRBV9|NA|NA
CASSASGVGAYNSPLHF
TGTGCCAGCAGCGCAAGCGGGGTCGGGGCTTATAATTCACCCCTCCACTTT
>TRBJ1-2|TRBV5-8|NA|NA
CASSVGTAHYGYTF
TGTGCCAGCAGCGTAGGGACGGCCCACTATGGCTACACCTTC
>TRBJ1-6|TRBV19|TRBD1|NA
CASSITGTGSYNSPLHF
TGTGCCAGTAGTATCACCGGGACAGGGAGCTATAATTCACCCCTCCACTTT
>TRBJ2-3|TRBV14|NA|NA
CASSQDWGTTDTQYF
TGTGCCAGCAGCCAAGATTGGGGGACCACAGATACGCAGTATTTT
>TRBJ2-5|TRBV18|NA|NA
CASSPPGLGQETQYF
TGTGCCAGCTCACCACCGGGTTTAGGTCAAGAGACCCAGTACTTC
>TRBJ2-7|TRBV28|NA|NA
CASTIPPYEQYF
TGTGCCAGCACCATCCCCCCCTACGAGCAGTACTTC
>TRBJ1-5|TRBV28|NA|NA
CASSLPATLQPQHF
TGTGCCAGCAGTTTACCTGCGACACTCCAGCCCCAGCATTTT
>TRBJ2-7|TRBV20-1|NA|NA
CSASTQGSYEQYF
TGCAGTGCTAGTACACAGGGCTCCTACGAGCAGTACTTC
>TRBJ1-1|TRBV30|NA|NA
CAWSASGNTEAFF
TGTGCCTGGAGCGCCTCAGGGAACACTGAAGCTTTCTTT
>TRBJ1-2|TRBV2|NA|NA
CASSEGGADYYGYTF
TGTGCCAGCAGTGAAGGGGGCGCAGATTACTATGGCTACACCTTC
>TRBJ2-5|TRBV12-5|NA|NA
CASAPDGETQYF
TGTGCTAGTGCCCCGGATGGGGAGACCCAGTACTTC
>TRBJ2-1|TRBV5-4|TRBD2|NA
CASRDGYAGVSDEQFF
TGTGCCAGCAGGGACGGTTATGCGGGAGTTTCGGATGAGCAGTTCTTC
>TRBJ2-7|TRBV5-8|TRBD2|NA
CASSFDAGTSDYEQYF
TGTGCCAGCAGCTTCGACGCCGGGACTAGCGACTACGAGCAGTACTTC
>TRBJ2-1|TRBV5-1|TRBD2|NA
CASSPPLAGADNEQFF
TGCGCCAGCAGCCCCCCTCTAGCGGGGGCAGACAATGAGCAGTTCTTC
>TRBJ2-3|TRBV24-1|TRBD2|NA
CAVTSASSTDTQYF
TGTGCCGTGACTAGCGCCTCTAGCACAGATACGCAGTATTTT
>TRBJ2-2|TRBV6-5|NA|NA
CASTGRTGELFF
TGTGCCAGCACCGGTCGGACCGGGGAGCTGTTTTTT
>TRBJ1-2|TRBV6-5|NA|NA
CASSYSAGVDGYTF
TGTGCCAGCAGTTACTCTGCAGGGGTGGATGGCTACACCTTC
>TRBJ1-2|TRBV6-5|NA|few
CASSPQGNYGYTF
TGTGCCAGCAGTCCACAGGGAAATTATGGCTACACCTTC
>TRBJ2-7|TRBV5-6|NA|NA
CASSLGWFEQYF
TGTGCCAGCAGCTTGGGTTGGTTCGAGCAGTACTTC
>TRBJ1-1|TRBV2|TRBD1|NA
CASRDRALTEAFF
TGTGCCAGCAGGGACAGGGCCCTCACTGAAGCTTTCTTT
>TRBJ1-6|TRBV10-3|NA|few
CAISEPTVANSPLHF
TGTGCCATCAGTGAGCCTACGGTGGCGAATTCACCCCTCCACTTT
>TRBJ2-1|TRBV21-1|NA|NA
CASSNGGSYNEQFF
TGTGCCAGCAGCAACGGAGGGTCCTACAATGAGCAGTTCTTC
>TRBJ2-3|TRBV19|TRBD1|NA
CASSIGTGTADTQYF
TGTGCCAGTAGTATAGGGACAGGTACAGCGGATACGCAGTATTTT
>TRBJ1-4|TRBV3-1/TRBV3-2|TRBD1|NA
CASSQGTRQGPFF
TGTGCCAGCAGCCAAGGGACACGACAGGGCCCGTTTTTT
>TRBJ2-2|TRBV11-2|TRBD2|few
CASSLTAGGNSRELFF
TGTGCCAGCAGCTTAACGGCGGGAGGAAATAGCCGGGAGCTGTTTTTT
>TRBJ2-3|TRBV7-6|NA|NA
CASSLAGGTDTQYF
TGTGCCAGCAGCTTAGCGGGGGGCACAGATACGCAGTATTTT
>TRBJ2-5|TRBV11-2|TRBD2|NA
CASRKPGGAETQYF
TGTGCCAGCAGAAAACCCGGGGGGGCCGAGACCCAGTACTTC
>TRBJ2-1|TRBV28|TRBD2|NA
CASSPPGRRYNEQFF
TGTGCCAGCAGTCCCCCCGGGAGGCGCTACAATGAGCAGTTCTTC
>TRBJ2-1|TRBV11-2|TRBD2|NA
CASSFQRSGKNEQFF
TGTGCCAGCAGCTTTCAACGGAGCGGGAAGAATGAGCAGTTCTTC
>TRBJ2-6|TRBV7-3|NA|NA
CASSFAGANVLTF
TGTGCCAGCAGCTTCGCTGGGGCCAACGTCCTGACTTTC
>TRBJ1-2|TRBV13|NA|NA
CASSLRPGPGYTF
TGTGCCAGCAGCTTACGGCCCGGGCCTGGCTACACCTTC
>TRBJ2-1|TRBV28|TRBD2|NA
CASSPSGLAHGDEQFF
TGTGCCAGCAGTCCATCGGGACTAGCCCACGGAGATGAGCAGTTCTTC